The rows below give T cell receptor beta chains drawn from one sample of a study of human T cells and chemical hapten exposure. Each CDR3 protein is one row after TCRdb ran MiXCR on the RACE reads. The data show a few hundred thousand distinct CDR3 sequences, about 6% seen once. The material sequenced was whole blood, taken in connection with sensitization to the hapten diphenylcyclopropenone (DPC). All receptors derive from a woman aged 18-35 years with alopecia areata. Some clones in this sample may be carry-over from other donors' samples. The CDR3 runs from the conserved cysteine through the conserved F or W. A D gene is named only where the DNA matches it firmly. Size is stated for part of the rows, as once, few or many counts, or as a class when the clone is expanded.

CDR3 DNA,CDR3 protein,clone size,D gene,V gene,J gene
TGCAGTGCTACGGACAGGGGGAAAAACATTCAGTACTTC,CSATDRGKNIQYF,.,TRBD1,TRBV20-1,TRBJ2-4
TGTGCCAGCAGCTTACTCTTATACGAGCAGTACTTC,CASSLLLYEQYF,.,.,TRBV7-9,TRBJ2-7
TGTGCCAGCAGCTCTTGGACAGCAGGAACCTACGAGCAGTACTTC,CASSSWTAGTYEQYF,.,.,TRBV13,TRBJ2-7
TGTGCCAGCAGCAGCGGGACTGTCACCGGGGAGCTGTTTTTT,CASSSGTVTGELFF,few,TRBD2,TRBV7-2,TRBJ2-2
TGTGCCAGCAGTCCCCAACCTGACGATAGCAATCAGCCCCAGCATTTT,CASSPQPDDSNQPQHF,many,.,TRBV27,TRBJ1-5
TGCAGTGCTCGAATTGGATCCTACGAGCAGTACTTC,CSARIGSYEQYF,few,.,TRBV20-1,TRBJ2-7
TGCAGTGCTACCCCGGCGGGGGGGGTAGCCAAAAACATTCAGTACTTC,CSATPAGGVAKNIQYF,few,TRBD2,TRBV20-1,TRBJ2-4
TGTGCCAGCAGCTTGACCGGGACTACCGAAGAGACCCAGTACTTC,CASSLTGTTEETQYF,.,TRBD2,TRBV7-9,TRBJ2-5
TGTGCCAGCAGCTGGTACACAGATACGCAGTATTTT,CASSWYTDTQYF,few,.,TRBV11-2,TRBJ2-3
TGTGCCAGCAGTTACTTGGGGACTAGCACCAATGAGCAGTTCTTC,CASSYLGTSTNEQFF,.,TRBD2,TRBV6-2/TRBV6-3,TRBJ2-1
TGTGCCAGCAGACACAGGGGGCAAGGAAACACCATATATTTT,CASRHRGQGNTIYF,many,TRBD1,TRBV6-6,TRBJ1-3
TGTGCCAGCAGTACGATCACGGACAGGGGGCCGACAGATACGCAGTATTTT,CASSTITDRGPTDTQYF,few,TRBD1,TRBV28,TRBJ2-3
TGTGCCAGCAGCTCCCCAGGGCAGACACAGATAGCGTATTTT,CASSSPGQTQIAYF,few,.,TRBV7-4,TRBJ2-3
TGCAGTGCTAGAGATCAAGGGCCAGATACGCAGTATTTT,CSARDQGPDTQYF,many,.,TRBV20-1,TRBJ2-3
TGTGCCACCAGTGATTTCCGGGGGGCGAACACCGGGGAGCTGTTTTTT,CATSDFRGANTGELFF,many,TRBD2,TRBV24-1,TRBJ2-2
TGTGCCAGCAGTGATTCACAGAACACCGGGGAGCTGTTTTTT,CASSDSQNTGELFF,.,.,TRBV6-4,TRBJ2-2
TGTGCCAGCAGTTCTCCACAGGATGAAGCTTTCTTT,CASSSPQDEAFF,many,.,TRBV6-1,TRBJ1-1
TGTGCCAGCACCCAGAGTGGCTCTGGGGCCAACGTCCTGACTTTC,CASTQSGSGANVLTF,few,.,TRBV6-5,TRBJ2-6
TGTGCCAGTACTGGGTCAGGAGGAGAAAAACTGTTTTTT,CASTGSGGEKLFF,many,.,TRBV19,TRBJ1-4
TGCGCCAGCAGCCAAGATAGGAATAACTATGGCTACACCTTC,CASSQDRNNYGYTF,many,.,TRBV4-3,TRBJ1-2
TGTGCCAGCAGTCCTTCGACAGGGGTCAGGTCACCCCTCCACTTT,CASSPSTGVRSPLHF,many,TRBD1,TRBV27,TRBJ1-6
TGTGCCAGCAGGTTCGCGGGGATGGCTACGCTGTATTTT,CASRFAGMATLYF,.,.,TRBV7-2,TRBJ2-3
TGTGCCAGCAGCTTAGATGTACGTAACACCGGGGAGCTGTTTTTT,CASSLDVRNTGELFF,.,.,TRBV11-2,TRBJ2-2
TGTGCCAGCAGCTTAGAAGGTAGCGGGGGCCCGCTCTACGAGCAGTACTTC,CASSLEGSGGPLYEQYF,.,TRBD2,TRBV7-9,TRBJ2-7
TGTGCCAGCAGCTTAGTACGGGGTTTGGGCGCTTTCTTT,CASSLVRGLGAFF,few,.,TRBV11-2,TRBJ1-1
TGTGCCAGCAGTCCTAGTATGGGACAGCATATTAATTCACCCCTCCACTTT,CASSPSMGQHINSPLHF,few,TRBD1,TRBV2,TRBJ1-6
TGCGCCAGCAGCTTGGGGACTAGCGGGATGGATGAGCAGTTCTTC,CASSLGTSGMDEQFF,.,TRBD2,TRBV5-1,TRBJ2-1
TGTGCCAGCAGTGAGGAACAGGCCTACGAGCAGTACTTC,CASSEEQAYEQYF,.,.,TRBV6-5,TRBJ2-7
TGTGCCAGCATTTCACCAGGGGGCAACGAGCAGTTCTTC,CASISPGGNEQFF,many,TRBD1,TRBV6-5,TRBJ2-1
TGTGCCAGCAGTTTGAGCAGGGTCACCGACGTAGATACGCAGTATTTT,CASSLSRVTDVDTQYF,.,.,TRBV28,TRBJ2-3
TGTGCCAGCAGGCGTGGTGTGGAGGTGAACACTGAAGCTTTCTTT,CASRRGVEVNTEAFF,many,.,TRBV2,TRBJ1-1
TGTGCCAGCAGCTTAGACAATCTGGAGACCCAGTACTTC,CASSLDNLETQYF,.,.,TRBV7-2,TRBJ2-5
TGTGCCAGTAGTATAGTGGACAGGGCAGAGGGTGAGCAGTTCTTC,CASSIVDRAEGEQFF,.,TRBD1,TRBV19,TRBJ2-1
TGCAGTGCTGGCCCCGACGGCAGCACTGAAGCTTTCTTT,CSAGPDGSTEAFF,many,.,TRBV20-1,TRBJ1-1
TGTGCCAGCAGCTTAGCGTCGGGAGGACTATCTGAGCAGTACTTC,CASSLASGGLSEQYF,.,TRBD2,TRBV7-9,TRBJ2-7
TGTGCCAGCTCCCCCCTTAGAGGGGCTTGGGACACAGATACGCAGTATTTT,CASSPLRGAWDTDTQYF,many,.,TRBV11-2,TRBJ2-3
TGTGCCAGCAGCGTGAGCGGGGGGGCCCTCAATGAGCAGTTCTTC,CASSVSGGALNEQFF,.,TRBD2,TRBV7-9,TRBJ2-1
TGTGCCAGCAGCCAAGATGCAGCGGGCCGAAAATTCAATGAGCAGTTCTTC,CASSQDAAGRKFNEQFF,few,.,TRBV4-2,TRBJ2-1
TGCGCCAGCAGCCAATCCTGGGGGCGAGAGGAAAAACTGTTTTTT,CASSQSWGREEKLFF,many,.,TRBV4-3,TRBJ1-4
TGTGCCAGCAGTTATGAAGGGGTGGGCACTGAAGCTTTCTTT,CASSYEGVGTEAFF,many,.,TRBV6-5,TRBJ1-1
TGTGCCAGCAGCCCAGACAGTTTTGGGACTAGCGGCCAAGAGACCCAGTACTTC,CASSPDSFGTSGQETQYF,.,TRBD2,TRBV7-8,TRBJ2-5
TGCGCCAGCAGCTCTGGACTAGCGGGGGGCCTACAAGAGACCCAGTACTTC,CASSSGLAGGLQETQYF,many,TRBD2,TRBV5-1,TRBJ2-5
TGCGCCAGCAGCGGGACGGATGTGAACGAGCAGTACTTC,CASSGTDVNEQYF,few,.,TRBV5-1,TRBJ2-7
TGTGCCAGCAGTTACTCGAGCCCTGGAGTGAACACTGAAGCTTTCTTT,CASSYSSPGVNTEAFF,.,.,TRBV6-5,TRBJ1-1
TGCGCCAGCAGCCTGGGACAGGGGCACGAGCAGTACTTC,CASSLGQGHEQYF,many,TRBD1,TRBV5-1,TRBJ2-7
TGTGCCACCAGTGCCGTGGAAAAAGGACGGGACGAGCAGTACTTC,CATSAVEKGRDEQYF,few,.,TRBV24-1,TRBJ2-7
TGTGCCAGCAGCTTAGAACTAACCCAGTACTTC,CASSLELTQYF,few,.,TRBV7-8,TRBJ2-5
TGTGCCAGCAGCTCCCAGCCGAGCTCCTACGAGCAGTACTTC,CASSSQPSSYEQYF,.,.,TRBV7-2,TRBJ2-7
TGTGCTAGTGGTTTGAACTCCGGGCCCACAGATACGCAGTATTTT,CASGLNSGPTDTQYF,few,.,TRBV12-5,TRBJ2-3